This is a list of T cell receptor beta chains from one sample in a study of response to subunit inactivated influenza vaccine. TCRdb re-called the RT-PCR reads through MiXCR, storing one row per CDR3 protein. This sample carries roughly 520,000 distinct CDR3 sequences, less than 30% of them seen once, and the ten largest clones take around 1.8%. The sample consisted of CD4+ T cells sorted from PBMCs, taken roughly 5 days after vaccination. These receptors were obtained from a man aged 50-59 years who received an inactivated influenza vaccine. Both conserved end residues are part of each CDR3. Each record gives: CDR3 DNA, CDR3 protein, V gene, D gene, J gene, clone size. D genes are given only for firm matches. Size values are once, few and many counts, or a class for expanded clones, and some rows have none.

TGCAGTGCTAGAAAGGGGGGTAACGAGCAGTACTTC | CSARKGGNEQYF | TRBV20-1 | - | TRBJ2-7 | -
TGTGCCAGCAGCGAGGACCCAGGGAATTGGAACACTGAAGCTTTCTTT | CASSEDPGNWNTEAFF | TRBV9 | - | TRBJ1-1 | -
TGCGCCAGCACCTATGACCTCGGAGCGGGGTACTACAATGAGCAGTTCTTC | CASTYDLGAGYYNEQFF | TRBV10-2 | TRBD2 | TRBJ2-1 | -
TGTGCCAGCAGCGTAGCTCCCGAGGAGACCCAGTACTTC | CASSVAPEETQYF | TRBV9 | - | TRBJ2-5 | few
TGTGCCAGCAGTGGTCGGGACCCGCGGGCTCGAGAGACCCAGTACTTC | CASSGRDPRARETQYF | TRBV12-3/TRBV12-4 | - | TRBJ2-5 | -
TGTGCCAGCAGTTACGGTCTGGGGGGTACCATGAACACTGAAGCTTTCTTT | CASSYGLGGTMNTEAFF | TRBV6-5 | - | TRBJ1-1 | -
TGTGCCAGCAGCTTAGCGCGGGGAGCTAACTATGGCTACACCTTC | CASSLARGANYGYTF | TRBV7-8 | - | TRBJ1-2 | -
TGCGCCAGCAGCTTGGACAGGGGCGGAGAGACCCAGTACTTC | CASSLDRGGETQYF | TRBV5-1 | TRBD1 | TRBJ2-5 | many
TGTGCCAGCAGCTTAGCGGGGATTTTTGATACGCAGTATTTT | CASSLAGIFDTQYF | TRBV7-2 | - | TRBJ2-3 | -
TGTGCCAGCAGCTTAGTGAGGACCCTCAATGAGCAGTTCTTC | CASSLVRTLNEQFF | TRBV13 | - | TRBJ2-1 | few